Listed below are T cell receptor beta chains from one sample, sequenced in a study of CD8+CD57+ T cells in acquired aplastic anemia. In TCRdb, the reads were re-called with MiXCR into one record per CDR3 protein. The sample shows approximately 300,000 distinct CDR3 sequences, approximately 58% of them seen only once. Sequencing was carried out using sorted CD4+, CD8+, or CD8+CD57+ T cells (not recorded which) from PBMCs. These receptors came from a human donor with aplastic anemia. CDR3s include the opening cysteine and the closing phenylalanine or tryptophan. Fields, in order: J gene, D gene, clone size, V gene, CDR3 protein, CDR3 DNA. A D gene is named only where the DNA matches it firmly. Clone size is given for some rows only: seen once, a few or many times, or a class if the clone is expanded.

>TRBJ2-5|TRBD2|once|TRBV20-1
CSAFLPGTMETQYF
TGCAGTGCTTTTTTGCCCGGGACTATGGAGACCCAGTACTTC
>TRBJ1-2|NA|few|TRBV9
CASSLGLYGYTF
TGTGCCAGCAGCTTGGGTTTGTACGGCTACACCTTC
>TRBJ1-5|NA|NA|TRBV2
CASNQVGARPQHF
TGTGCCAGCAACCAGGTCGGGGCTCGTCCCCAGCATTTT
>TRBJ1-1|NA|few|TRBV7-8
CASSPFKLNTEAFF
TGTGCCAGCAGCCCTTTTAAATTGAACACTGAAGCTTTCTTT
>TRBJ1-4|NA|NA|TRBV6-5
CASSHATNEKLFF
TGTGCCAGCAGTCATGCAACTAATGAAAAACTGTTTTTT
>TRBJ1-1|NA|NA|TRBV4-1
CASKETVNTEAFF
TGCGCCAGCAAAGAGACAGTCAACACTGAAGCTTTCTTT
>TRBJ1-1|TRBD1|NA|TRBV7-2
CASSLNRDSRNEAFF
TGTGCCAGCAGCCTCAACCGGGACAGCCGGAATGAAGCTTTCTTT
>TRBJ1-1|NA|NA|TRBV19
CASSIMAAAGNTEAFF
TGTGCCAGTAGTATCATGGCGGCAGCAGGGAACACTGAAGCTTTCTTT
>TRBJ2-3|NA|NA|TRBV24-1
CATGALSTDTQYF
TGTGCCACCGGTGCGCTGTCGACAGATACGCAGTATTTT
>TRBJ1-2|TRBD1|few|TRBV9
CASSGQGASGYTF
TGTGCCAGCAGTGGACAGGGGGCTTCTGGCTACACCTTC
>TRBJ2-3|NA|NA|TRBV24-1
CATSDFGSSAFDTQYF
TGTGCCACCAGTGATTTTGGATCGTCGGCTTTCGATACGCAGTATTTT
>TRBJ2-3|TRBD2|once|TRBV20-1
CSAKTGGPYNEQYF
TGCAGTGCTAAGACGGGAGGACCCTACAATGAGCAGTATTTT
>TRBJ2-1|NA|NA|TRBV13
CASSLLGGASNEQFF
TGTGCCAGCAGCCTCCTAGGGGGGGCAAGCAATGAGCAGTTCTTC
>TRBJ2-3|NA|NA|TRBV2
CASSEGLVNLDTQYF
TGTGCCAGCAGTGAAGGCCTAGTTAACCTCGATACGCAGTATTTT
>TRBJ2-7|TRBD2|NA|TRBV19
CASSSPPGGSGEQYF
TGTGCCAGTAGTTCCCCCCCGGGAGGATCGGGGGAGCAGTACTTC
>TRBJ2-1|TRBD2|NA|TRBV25-1
CASSSTSGGAPNEQFF
TGTGCCAGCAGCTCGACTAGCGGGGGGGCCCCCAATGAGCAGTTCTTC
>TRBJ2-1|TRBD2|NA|TRBV7-9
CASSLVGGHNNEQFF
TGTGCCAGCAGCTTAGTGGGAGGGCACAACAATGAGCAGTTCTTC
>TRBJ2-7|NA|many|TRBV20-1
CSARETSRNAEQYF
TGCAGTGCTAGAGAAACTAGCCGGAACGCCGAGCAGTACTTC
>TRBJ1-1|NA|NA|TRBV20-1
CSARGSGGFAEAFF
TGCAGTGCCAGAGGCTCCGGGGGTTTCGCTGAAGCTTTCTTT
>TRBJ2-5|TRBD1|NA|TRBV10-2
CANSEQGGTEETQYF
TGCGCCAACAGTGAACAGGGGGGCACTGAAGAGACCCAGTACTTC
>TRBJ1-2|NA|NA|TRBV3-1
CASSLMGTYGYTF
TGTGCCAGCAGCCTCATGGGGACATATGGCTACACCTTC
>TRBJ2-5|NA|once|TRBV11-3
CASSPGLSGTQYF
TGTGCCAGCAGCCCAGGCCTCTCCGGGACCCAGTACTTC
>TRBJ1-5|NA|NA|TRBV29-1
CSANRFSNQPQHF
TGCAGCGCGAACAGGTTTAGCAATCAGCCCCAGCATTTT
>TRBJ2-3|NA|NA|TRBV7-8
CASSLPGPATQYF
TGTGCCAGCAGCTTACCGGGGCCAGCCACGCAGTATTTT
>TRBJ2-5|TRBD2|NA|TRBV24-1
CATSDLRGGQETQYF
TGTGCCACCAGTGATTTGCGGGGGGGCCAAGAGACCCAGTACTTC
>TRBJ1-1|NA|NA|TRBV10-3
CASSSKGLGDTEAFF
TGTGCCAGCAGTTCGAAGGGGCTGGGGGACACTGAAGCTTTCTTT
>TRBJ1-6|NA|NA|TRBV7-8
CASSPELHPLSPLHF
TGTGCCAGCAGCCCGGAACTTCACCCCCTTTCACCCCTCCACTTT